One and the same sample provided the 23 T cell receptor beta chains below, sequenced in a study of blood T cell repertoires in COVID-19. Sequencing was performed with immunoSEQ multiplex PCR; in TCRdb, only in-frame clones are kept and a portion is missing. The table includes tens of thousands of clones, roughly three quarters detected once. The material sequenced was peripheral blood. These receptors originate from a man older than 75 with active or convalescent COVID-19.

This clone was observed once. The chain combines TRBV4-3 with TRBJ2-2; D might be TRBD1 (6 bases). Looked up from germline, CDR1 is LGHNA and CDR2 is YSLEER. The CDR3 is 16 amino acids. Trimming stripped 0 bases from V and 8 bases from J, with 16 bases between. CDR3 nucleotides: TGCGCCAGCAGCCAAGATAGGCACAGGGCGGCGGGGGAGCTGTTTTTT. This translates into CASSQDRHRAAGELFF.

The rearrangement joins TRBV11-2 to TRBJ2-1; D remains unclear. This CDR3 has 13 residues. V dropped 4 bases and J dropped 3 bases, with 7 bases sitting between them. Germline CDR1 SGHAT, CDR2 FQNNGV. CDR3 sequence reads: CASSSIHYNEQFF. CDR3 DNA: TGTGCCAGCAGCTCCATTCACTACAATGAGCAGTTCTTC.

The V and J genes are TRBV24-1 and TRBJ2-3; weak D call: TRBD1 (5 bases). The V gene's germline CDR1 is KGHDR and CDR2 SFDVKD. The ends were cut back, 7 bases at V and 0 bases at J, with 7 bases in the middle. The CDR3 is made up of 13 amino acids. CDR3 in amino acids: CATSTGSTDTQYF. CDR3 coding DNA: TGTGCCACCAGCACAGGTAGCACAGATACGCAGTATTTT.

This chain uses TRBV7-2 with TRBJ1-3; the D is unclear. The germline CDR1 and CDR2 sequences are SGHTA and FQGNSA. Trimming took off 2 bases at V and 4 bases at J, with 3 bases between the two ends. The CDR3 spans 12 residues. The CDR3 is CASSLQGNTIYF. In DNA, the CDR3 is TGTGCCAGCAGCTTACAGGGAAACACCATATATTTT.

J is TRBJ1-5 and V is TRBV11-3; 8 bases are shared with TRBD1. Germline lookup yields CDR1 SGHNT and CDR2 YENEEA. After removal of 0 bases from V and 0 bases from J, the junction contained 13 bases not matched to a gene. This CDR3 spans 20 amino acids. DNA of the CDR3: TGTGCCAGCAGCTTAGAATTCTCCGGGACAGGTGGGGTTAGCAATCAGCCCCAGCATTTT. Amino acid sequence: CASSLEFSGTGGVSNQPQHF.

The chain links TRBV7-2 to TRBJ2-3, with TRBD2 matching over 11 bases. Trimming removed 2 bases from V and 3 bases from J; junction bases left unmatched: 7. Germline CDR1 SGHTA, CDR2 FQGNSA. The CDR3 runs to 17 residues. The CDR3 sequence: CASSLSTSGSLTDTQYF. The CDR3 bases are TGTGCCAGCAGCTTATCCACTAGCGGGAGTTTGACAGATACGCAGTATTTT.

By proportion, this clone is medium-sized (0.01 to 0.1%). This chain uses TRBV12-2 with TRBJ1-1; TRBD1, the D gene given by the table, was not confirmed from the DNA. TRBV12-2 is labeled a pseudogene. This CDR3 is built from 15 residues. CDR3 nucleotides: TGTGCAAGTCGCCCAATGACAGGGACTGACACTGAAGCTTTCTTT. Its translation: CASRPMTGTDTEAFF.

The J gene is TRBJ1-3, the V gene TRBV6-5; D perhaps matches TRBD1 (6 bases). The CDR3 runs to 16 residues. Germline V gene data show CDR1 as MNHEY and CDR2 as SVGAGI. The germline V and J ends were trimmed by 2 bases and 0 bases, with 11 bases remaining between them. CDR3 region: CASSYGGGLSGNTIYF. In DNA, the CDR3 is TGTGCCAGCAGTTACGGCGGGGGCCTCTCTGGAAACACCATATATTTT.

The V gene is TRBV18, the J gene TRBJ2-1; no firm D call. The CDR3 extends over 15 amino acids. The V and J ends lost 1 base and 3 bases respectively, with 10 bases between them. CDR1 is KGHSH and CDR2 is LQKENI in the germline V gene. Here the CDR3 DNA reads TGTGCCAGCTCACCACTTATAGCCAGCTACAATGAGCAGTTCTTC. Translation: CASSPLIASYNEQFF. Complete variable domain (other parts from reference TRBV18 and TRBJ2-1): NAGVMQNPRHLVRRRGQEARLRCSPMKGHSHVYWYRQLPEEGLKFMVYLQKENIIDESGMPKERFSAEFPKEGPSILRIQQVVRGDSAAYFCASSPLIASYNEQFFGPGTRLTVL.

This chain uses TRBV4-1 with TRBJ2-7, with TRBD2 matching 9 bases. The CDR3 runs to 16 residues. J was trimmed by 2 bases and V by 1 base; bases with no gene match: 6. Germline assignment: CDR1 MGHRA and CDR2 YSYEKL. Written as DNA, the CDR3 is TGCGCCAGCAGCCAAGTTGTGACTAGCGGAACCTACGAGCAGTACTTC. This codes for CASSQVVTSGTYEQYF.

V gene TRBV7-9 combines with J gene TRBJ1-4; 7 nucleotides line up with TRBD1. There are 17 residues in the CDR3. J lost 7 bases, V lost 5 bases, and 16 bases had no gene match. Germline V CDR1 and CDR2: SEHNR, FQNEAQ (reference sequence). The CDR3 DNA follows: TGTGCCAGCAGCCTTCTTGAGACAGGGAGGACCGGTGAAAAACTGTTTTTT. It translates to CASSLLETGRTGEKLFF.

This clone was picked up one time. The chain employs TRBV4-2 and TRBJ2-7; D is unclear. CDR1 is LGHNA and CDR2 is YNFKEQ in the germline V gene. V lost 1 base and J lost 0, with 10 bases in between. The CDR3 extends over 15 amino acids. Here the CDR3 DNA reads TGTGCCAGCAGCCAAGCGCAGGCGACCTCCTACGAGCAGTACTTC. Translating gives CASSQAQATSYEQYF.

V is TRBV6-8 and J is TRBJ1-1; a possible D gene is TRBD1 (5 bases). Germline V gene sequence: CDR1 MNHGY, CDR2 SAAAGT. The V end was cut by 10 bases, the J end by 2 bases, with 20 bases between. The CDR3 is 15 residues long. CDR3 DNA: TGTGCCATCCACAAGGACGGAGGGACCAACACTGAAGCTTTCTTT. Its translation: CAIHKDGGTNTEAFF.

V and J are TRBV2 and TRBJ1-4; 11 positions agree with TRBD1. Unmatched junction bases numbered 4, after V lost 5 bases and J lost 8 bases. This CDR3 is 14 amino acids long. Germline CDR1 SNHLY, CDR2 FYNNEI. The CDR3 is CASSWDRGREKLFF. CDR3 DNA sequence: TGTGCCAGCAGTTGGGACAGGGGGAGGGAAAAACTGTTTTTT.

The chain carries TRBV2 and TRBJ2-1; 11 nucleotides match TRBD1. The CDR3 runs 15 residues. CDR1 is SNHLY and CDR2 is FYNNEI in the germline V gene. The ends lost 1 base at V and 6 bases at J; junction bases unmatched: 2. CDR3 sequence (DNA): TGTGCCAGCAGTGAAGAAGGGACAGGGGGCAATGAGCAGTTCTTC. Translating it yields CASSEEGTGGNEQFF.

This rearrangement joins TRBV4-3 to TRBJ1-3, with 10 bases lining up with TRBD1. Germline V lookup: CDR1 LGHNA, CDR2 YSLEER. Germline trimming cut 5 bases from V and 3 bases from J; bases unmatched to any gene: 10. CDR3 length equals 17 residues. CDR3 in DNA: TGCGCCAGCAGCAAAGGACAGGGGGTTTATATTGGAAACACCATATATTTT. It yields the protein CASSKGQGVYIGNTIYF.

The chain joins TRBV6-1 to TRBJ2-4; the match to TRBD1 covers 12 bases. CDR1 is MNHNS, CDR2 SASEGT, per germline. The CDR3 loop spans 19 amino acids. V lost 2 bases, J lost 1 base, and 9 bases stayed unmatched. CDR3 in amino acids: CASSELGTGGAYAKNIQYF. The DNA for the CDR3 is TGTGCCAGCAGTGAACTTGGGACAGGGGGCGCGTACGCCAAAAACATTCAGTACTTC.

The rearrangement joins TRBV28 to TRBJ2-1; tentative D call: TRBD1 (5 bases). The CDR3 is 13 amino acids. V dropped 5 bases and J dropped 7 bases, with 12 bases sitting between them. Germline V gene sequence: CDR1 MDHEN, CDR2 SYDVKM. CDR3 loop: CASSEPGLNEQFF. CDR3 nucleotides: TGTGCCAGCAGTGAACCAGGGTTGAATGAGCAGTTCTTC. The variable domain in full, completed from reference TRBV28 and TRBJ2-1, reads DVKVTQSSRYLVKRTGEKVFLECVQDMDHENMFWYRQDPGLGLRLIYFSYDVKMKEKGDIPEGYSVSREKKERFSLILESASTNQTSMYLCASSEPGLNEQFFGPGTRLTVL.

The chain recombines TRBV28 with TRBJ2-1, with D possibly TRBD2 on 6 matching bases. CDR3 length: 14 amino acids. Trimming took 7 bases from V and 9 from J, leaving 19 bases between them. Germline CDR1 MDHEN, CDR2 SYDVKM. The DNA of the CDR3 is TGTGCCAGCACCCTAGGCCGGAGGGCCGGTGAGCAGTTCTTC. Translating gives CASTLGRRAGEQFF.

This clone was found once. The chain joins TRBV25-1 to TRBJ2-1, with a tentative D call TRBD2 (6 bases). CDR3 size: 16 residues. In germline, CDR1 is MGHDK, CDR2 SYGVNS. Trimming pared 0 bases from V and 2 bases from J, leaving 11 bases between. CDR3 sequence (DNA): TGTGCCAGCAGTGAATACGGGGGAGACGCCTACAATGAGCAGTTCTTC. As protein: CASSEYGGDAYNEQFF. Using reference TRBV25-1 and TRBJ2-1 for the parts outside the CDR3, the full variable domain is EADIYQTPRYLVIGTGKKITLECSQTMGHDKMYWYQQDPGMELHLIHYSYGVNSTEKGDLSSESTVSRIRTEHFPLTLESARPSHTSQYLCASSEYGGDAYNEQFFGPGTRLTVL.

V gene TRBV19 combines with J gene TRBJ2-7; 7 positions match TRBD1. Germline V gene sequence: CDR1 LNHDA, CDR2 SQIVND (reference sequence). Unmatched junction bases numbered 9, after V lost 9 bases and J lost 1 base. The CDR3 totals 14 residues. CDR3 DNA sequence: TGTGCCAGCCAGAACCCGGGACAGTCCTACGAGCAGTACTTC. Translating gives CASQNPGQSYEQYF.

The rearrangement links TRBV27 to TRBJ1-2; TRBD1 is a possible D gene (5 bases). Deletions cut 5 bases from V and 4 bases from J, with 17 bases between. CDR3 size: 15 residues. Germline assignment: CDR1 MNHEY and CDR2 SMNVEV (reference sequence). This CDR3 reads CASSRGANLFYGYTF. CDR3 sequence (DNA): TGTGCCAGCAGTCGCGGGGCAAATCTATTCTATGGCTACACCTTC.

The V and J genes are TRBV28 and TRBJ1-1, with D perhaps TRBD1 (6 bases). Trimming shortened V by 3 bases and J by 1 base, and 12 bases separated the two germline ends. This CDR3 comprises 15 residues. Germline V gives CDR1 MDHEN, CDR2 SYDVKM. The CDR3 region is CASSLGGLKNTEAFF. In nucleotides, the CDR3 is TGTGCCAGCAGTTTGGGGGGGCTGAAGAACACTGAAGCTTTCTTT. Variable domain in full (rest from reference TRBV28 and TRBJ1-1): DVKVTQSSRYLVKRTGEKVFLECVQDMDHENMFWYRQDPGLGLRLIYFSYDVKMKEKGDIPEGYSVSREKKERFSLILESASTNQTSMYLCASSLGGLKNTEAFFGQGTRLTVV.